Listed here are 5 T cell receptor beta chains from one sample, sequenced in a study of blood T cells in healthy people across ages. Through a sample-barcoded 5' primer and a J-beta primer mix, a second PCR was run for about 6 to 11 cycles. Each CDR3 protein is one row after TCRdb ran MiXCR on the 5' RACE reads. The sample yields around 1,800,000 distinct CDR3 sequences, about 39% seen once. The sequencing input was blood. The receptor source for this set is a human donor in good health.

The chain links TRBV20-1 to TRBJ2-1; no clear D. Per the germline V gene, CDR1 is DFQATT and CDR2 is SNEGSKA (reference sequence). The CDR3 is 12 amino acids. Between the trimmed V and J ends, which lost 3 bases and 8 bases, there was a span of 11 bases. The DNA of the CDR3 is TGCAGTGCTAGCCGTCCTACGGATGAGCAGTTCTTC. This translates into CSASRPTDEQFF.

The chain carries TRBV7-9 and TRBJ1-2; D is perhaps TRBD1 (5 bases). This CDR3 is built from 15 residues. Per germline, CDR1 SEHNR and CDR2 FQNEAQ (reference sequence). V lost 0 bases to trimming and J lost 7 bases, with 15 bases between them. The CDR3 nucleotides read TGTGCCAGCAGCTTAGCACAGCCCGGGGCGGGTGGCTACACCTTC. It specifies CASSLAQPGAGGYTF.

This clonotype has a handful of counts. V gene TRBV10-3 combines with J gene TRBJ2-5; possible D gene TRBD1, 5 bases. The J call may be mistaken, given a closer DNA end match to TRBJ2-7. CDR1 and CDR2 (germline): ENHRY, SYGVKD. CDR3 length: 12 amino acids. Here the CDR3 DNA reads TGTGCCATCAGCAAAGACAGAAACGAGCAGTACTTC. It codes for CAISKDRNEQYF.

This clonotype has a handful of counts. The chain is built from TRBV4-1 and TRBJ2-1; 8 bases are a match to TRBD2. The CDR3 consists of 16 residues. CDR1 and CDR2 (germline): MGHRA, YSYEKL. J lost 4 bases, V lost 3 bases, and 8 bases had no gene match. CDR3 region: CASSHGRGALYNEQFF. The CDR3 DNA sequence: TGCGCCAGCAGCCATGGGCGGGGGGCCCTATACAATGAGCAGTTCTTC.

The rearrangement uses TRBV7-9 and TRBJ2-3, with D unclear. The germline V and J ends were trimmed by 3 bases and 4 bases, with 14 bases remaining between them. This CDR3 region has 15 residues. The germline gives CDR1 SEHNR, CDR2 FQNEAQ (reference sequence). The CDR3 loop is CASSLGGLQSDTQYF. The CDR3 DNA reads TGTGCCAGCAGCTTGGGTGGGTTACAATCAGATACGCAGTATTTT.